The rows below give T cell receptor beta chains drawn from one sample of a study of blood T cells in healthy people across ages. TCRdb called the 5' RACE reads again in MiXCR, with one record for every CDR3 protein. The sample carries roughly 640,000 distinct CDR3 sequences, approximately 30% recorded once. Source material: blood. The receptors here all came from a woman of 80 years or more in good health. Each CDR3 is given with its conserved first and last residue. A D gene is named only where the DNA matches it firmly. Expanded clones are given a class, and other clones once, few, many or no size at all.

CDR3nt | CDR3aa | v_gene | d_gene | abundance | j_gene | len
TGCGCCAGCAGCCTTATACAGGGGGCTAACGCTGAAGCTTTCTTT | CASSLIQGANAEAFF | TRBV10-2 | TRBD1 | NA | TRBJ1-1 | 15
TGTGCCAGCAGCTTACAGAGGGCCGTATCTGAAGCTTTCTTT | CASSLQRAVSEAFF | TRBV7-6 | NA | many | TRBJ1-1 | 14
TGTGCCAGCAGCCAATGGGACAGAAATTCACCCCTCCACTTT | CASSQWDRNSPLHF | TRBV3-1 | TRBD1 | NA | TRBJ1-6 | 14
TGTGCCAGCAGCGCCCCTCTCGAGGGACAGGAGAAATTTAACTATGGCTACACCTTC | CASSAPLEGQEKFNYGYTF | TRBV9 | TRBD1 | many | TRBJ1-2 | 19
TGTGCCACCAGCTACTACAATGAGCAGTTCTTC | CATSYYNEQFF | TRBV24-1 | NA | many | TRBJ2-1 | 11
TGTGCCATCAGTGAGTCGACAGGGTCTAACTATGGCTACACCTTC | CAISESTGSNYGYTF | TRBV10-3 | TRBD1 | many | TRBJ1-2 | 15
TGTGCCAGCAGTGACGGACTAGCGATCACAGATACGCAGTATTTT | CASSDGLAITDTQYF | TRBV6-4 | TRBD2 | many | TRBJ2-3 | 15
TGCAGTGCCCAGACAGCACCAAATGAAAAACTGTTTTTT | CSAQTAPNEKLFF | TRBV20-1 | NA | many | TRBJ1-4 | 13
TGTGCCAGCAGCCTTAACCAACGTGAAACTGAAGCTTTCTTT | CASSLNQRETEAFF | TRBV5-5 | NA | few | TRBJ1-1 | 14
TGTGCCAGCAGTTACAGAGCAGTCAATCAGCCCCAGCATTTT | CASSYRAVNQPQHF | TRBV6-6 | NA | many | TRBJ1-5 | 14
TGCAGTGCTAGTCCTACCCGGGGGGGTTCATACAATGAGCAGTTCTTC | CSASPTRGGSYNEQFF | TRBV20-1 | TRBD2 | NA | TRBJ2-1 | 16
TGTGCCAGCAGCCCCCGAGGACAGGGCTATAATTCACCCCTCCACTTT | CASSPRGQGYNSPLHF | TRBV7-2 | TRBD1 | few | TRBJ1-6 | 16
TGTGCCAGCAGCTTAGTAGCAGGGCCTGGATACAATGAGCAGTTCTTC | CASSLVAGPGYNEQFF | TRBV7-6 | NA | many | TRBJ2-1 | 16
TGTGCCTGGAATGGGCGGGGAAACACCATATATTTT | CAWNGRGNTIYF | TRBV30 | NA | NA | TRBJ1-3 | 12
TGTGCCAGCAGCCAAGAGGGACTAGACAATGAGCAGTTCTTC | CASSQEGLDNEQFF | TRBV12-3/TRBV12-4 | TRBD2 | NA | TRBJ2-1 | 14
TGCAGTGCTAGTCTCCAAGAGAACGTTCTCCACTTT | CSASLQENVLHF | TRBV20-1 | NA | NA | TRBJ1-6 | 12
TGTGCCAGCAGTTTAGACAGGGAAGGCTATGGCTACACCTTC | CASSLDREGYGYTF | TRBV27 | TRBD1 | many | TRBJ1-2 | 14
TGTGCCAGCAGCTTAGTAGTGGGTCTTTCCACAGATACGCAGTATTTT | CASSLVVGLSTDTQYF | TRBV11-2 | NA | NA | TRBJ2-3 | 16
TGTGCCTGGAGTGTAATGGGAAGCAATCAGCCCCAGCATTTT | CAWSVMGSNQPQHF | TRBV30 | NA | NA | TRBJ1-5 | 14
TGTGCCAGCAGAGTCCGGAGGAATGAAAAACTGTTTTTT | CASRVRRNEKLFF | TRBV6-5 | NA | NA | TRBJ1-4 | 13
TGTGCCAGCAGCCCGAATCACGGGTTTCCCCTCCACTTT | CASSPNHGFPLHF | TRBV7-3 | NA | many | TRBJ1-6 | 13
TGTGCTTGGGGGGGGGGCTCCCCCTATGGCTACACCTTC | CAWGGGSPYGYTF | TRBV30 | NA | NA | TRBJ1-2 | 13
TGCGCCAGCAGCCCGTCTTCAGGGAACAATCAGCCCCAGCATTTT | CASSPSSGNNQPQHF | TRBV5-1 | NA | few | TRBJ1-5 | 15
TGCGCCAGCAGTTTCGGGGCCAACTACAATGAGCAGTTCTTC | CASSFGANYNEQFF | TRBV5-1 | NA | many | TRBJ2-1 | 14
TGTGCCAGTAGGGACCCCGGGGCCGACTACGAGCAGTACTTC | CASRDPGADYEQYF | TRBV19 | NA | NA | TRBJ2-7 | 14
TGTGCCAGTAGTATTTTAGATACGCAGTATTTT | CASSILDTQYF | TRBV19 | NA | many | TRBJ2-3 | 11
TGCGCCAGCAGCGGACAGGGGGCCAACACTGAAGCTTTCTTT | CASSGQGANTEAFF | TRBV5-1 | TRBD1 | many | TRBJ1-1 | 14
TGCAGTGCTTGGGACTACTCCAAAAACATTCAGTACTTC | CSAWDYSKNIQYF | TRBV20-1 | TRBD2 | many | TRBJ2-4 | 13
TGTGCCAGCAGCCCCACAGTAGAGAGGCGGCAGACCCAGTACTTC | CASSPTVERRQTQYF | TRBV5-4 | NA | many | TRBJ2-5 | 15
TGTGCCAGCAGCCTCTACTTGACAGATACGCAGTATTTT | CASSLYLTDTQYF | TRBV5-6 | NA | many | TRBJ2-3 | 13
TGCGCCAGCGGAGACAGGGTCCAAGAGACCCAGTACTTC | CASGDRVQETQYF | TRBV5-1 | TRBD1 | many | TRBJ2-5 | 13
TGTGCCAGCAGCCATGGGGACCCCTACGAGCAGTACTTC | CASSHGDPYEQYF | TRBV3-1 | NA | many | TRBJ2-7 | 13
NA | CASSRVGQGISGANVPTF | TRBV7-3 | NA | once | TRBJ2-6 | 18
TGTGCCAGCAGCTTGATAGGACCCCGAAATTCCTACGAGCAGTACTTC | CASSLIGPRNSYEQYF | TRBV7-2 | NA | many | TRBJ2-7 | 16
TGCGCCAGCAGCCAGGAGGCCGGGCGGAGAGAGACCCAGTACTTC | CASSQEAGRRETQYF | TRBV5-1 | NA | many | TRBJ2-5 | 15
TGTGCCAGCAGAAAAGACAGGGCGAACACCGGGGAGCTGTTTTTT | CASRKDRANTGELFF | TRBV6-6 | TRBD1 | NA | TRBJ2-2 | 15
TGCAGTGCTAGAGTCCCGGTGGGGCTAGCGGATCGTTTAGATACGCAGTATTTT | CSARVPVGLADRLDTQYF | TRBV20-1 | TRBD2 | NA | TRBJ2-3 | 18
TGTGCCAGCAGCGTACACCAGGGACAGGGCTACAATGAGCAGTTCTTC | CASSVHQGQGYNEQFF | TRBV9 | TRBD1 | few | TRBJ2-1 | 16
TGTGCCAGTACCACAACAGGGGGAAAAGCTAATGAAAAACTGTTTTTT | CASTTTGGKANEKLFF | TRBV19 | TRBD1 | NA | TRBJ1-4 | 16
TGTGCCAGCAGCTGGGCCGTGGGTCCAGGCTATGTCTACACCTTC | CASSWAVGPGYVYTF | TRBV11-2 | NA | NA | TRBJ1-2 | 15
TGTGCCAGCATCCCCGGTGGACAGTACTCCTATAATTCACCCCTCCACTTT | CASIPGGQYSYNSPLHF | TRBV3-1 | NA | many | TRBJ1-6 | 17
TGTGCCACCAGCAGAGTCCCTTCGAACACCGGGGAGCTGTTTTTT | CATSRVPSNTGELFF | TRBV15 | NA | NA | TRBJ2-2 | 15
TGCAGTGCTAGAGAAAGGGCGCGGGGACAGGGAGGGGCAACTAATGAAAAACTGTTTTTT | CSARERARGQGGATNEKLFF | TRBV20-1 | TRBD1 | NA | TRBJ1-4 | 20
TGTGCCAGCGGAAGATCTACAAAATATCCCTACGAGCAGTACTTC | CASGRSTKYPYEQYF | TRBV7-9 | NA | many | TRBJ2-7 | 15
TGTGCCAGCAGCGTAGTAGGTGAAGCTTTCTTT | CASSVVGEAFF | TRBV9 | NA | few | TRBJ1-1 | 11
TGTGCCAGCAGCTTGATGACGGCAGGGGGTGGAAAACTGTTTTTT | CASSLMTAGGGKLFF | TRBV27 | TRBD1 | NA | TRBJ1-4 | 15
TGTGCCAGCATATCTGCAGGGAAAGGGCGAAAGTTCTTC | CASISAGKGRKFF | TRBV6-1 | NA | many | TRBJ2-1 | 13
TGTGCCAGCAGTTTTTGGGGCAGCCAAGAGACCCAGTACTTC | CASSFWGSQETQYF | TRBV28 | NA | NA | TRBJ2-5 | 14
TGTGCCAGCAGATTAAGGGTGAACACTGAAGCTTTCTTT | CASRLRVNTEAFF | TRBV2 | NA | NA | TRBJ1-1 | 13
TGTGCCAGCAGCTTAACGGCGGCAGGAGTTGGCTACACCTTC | CASSLTAAGVGYTF | TRBV7-3 | NA | many | TRBJ1-2 | 14
TGTGCCAGCAGTGGGGACAGGGACAATGAGCAGTACTTC | CASSGDRDNEQYF | TRBV6-1 | TRBD1 | NA | TRBJ2-5 | 13
TGCAGTGCTAGAGTGGATGGGGCCTTGAACACTGAAGCTTTCTTT | CSARVDGALNTEAFF | TRBV20-1 | NA | NA | TRBJ1-1 | 15
TGTGCCAGCTCACCACCCAATACGGGACAGCATGGCTACACCTTC | CASSPPNTGQHGYTF | TRBV18 | TRBD1 | many | TRBJ1-2 | 15
TGTGCCAGCAGCCATGGGCAGGGCGGGCAGCCCCAGCATTTT | CASSHGQGGQPQHF | TRBV6-1 | NA | many | TRBJ1-5 | 14
TGCGCCAGCAGCTTGGTGGCCCCAGAGACTGAAGCTTTCTTT | CASSLVAPETEAFF | TRBV5-1 | NA | NA | TRBJ1-1 | 14